The 30 T cell receptor beta chains reported below all come from one sample, sequenced in a study of tumor-infiltrating lymphocytes in localized non-small cell lung cancer. Profiling relied on immunoSEQ multiplex PCR, and the TCRdb table lists in-frame clones only, not all of them. Of 9,500 to 12,000 clones listed, 84% were seen once; the top ten hold approximately 8.1%. Sequenced input: lung tumor tissue. The receptors here all came from a human donor with non-small cell lung cancer.

The chain joins TRBV11-3 to TRBJ2-7; 11 nucleotides agree with TRBD2. Germline CDR1 SGHNT, CDR2 YENEEA. J lost 2 bases, V lost 4 bases, and 16 bases had no gene match. The CDR3 has 19 amino acids. The CDR3 sequence: CASSSDGSSGRGATYEQYF. The DNA for the CDR3 is TGTGCCAGCAGCTCAGACGGAAGTAGCGGGAGGGGAGCGACCTACGAGCAGTACTTC. The whole variable domain, remainder taken from reference TRBV11-3 and TRBJ2-7, is EAGVVQSPRYKIIEKKQPVAFWCNPISGHNTLYWYLQNLGQGPELLIRYENEEAVDDSQLPKDRFSAERLKGVDSTLKIQPAELGDSAVYLCASSSDGSSGRGATYEQYFGPGTRLTVT.

The rearrangement links TRBV11-2 to TRBJ2-3; D gene unclear. Germline V CDR1 and CDR2: SGHAT, FQNNGV. The germline V and J ends were trimmed by 5 bases and 2 bases, with 11 bases remaining between them. The CDR3 has 14 residues. CDR3: CASSLGDHTDTQYF. CDR3 nucleotides: TGTGCCAGCAGCCTCGGCGATCACACAGATACGCAGTATTTT.

This clone appeared once. The rearrangement links TRBV30 to TRBJ2-5, with D unclear. This CDR3 has 12 amino acids. The V end was cut by 4 bases, the J end by 6 bases, with 12 bases between. CDR1 GTSNPN and CDR2 SVGIG come from the germline V gene (reference sequence). CDR3 sequence reads: CAWTPGSKTQYF. In DNA, the CDR3 is TGTGCCTGGACCCCCGGTTCGAAGACCCAGTACTTC.

The CDR3 reads CASHRHQSSYEQYF. CDR3 DNA sequence: TGTGCCAGCCACCGTCACCAGAGCTCCTACGAGCAGTACTTC. This chain links TRBV6-5 with TRBJ2-7; D is ambiguous. Trimming took 8 bases from V and 0 from J, leaving 14 bases between them. The CDR3 totals 14 residues. Germline values: CDR1 MNHEY, CDR2 SVGAGI.

The chain recombines TRBV28 with TRBJ1-5; D not resolved. Per germline, CDR1 MDHEN and CDR2 SYDVKM. V was pared by 8 bases and J by 8 bases, with 13 bases between. CDR3 length: 12 residues. The CDR3 loop is CASAPLTEPQHF. The CDR3 DNA sequence: TGTGCCAGCGCCCCTCTAACTGAGCCCCAGCATTTT.

The chain combines TRBV5-4 with TRBJ2-1; tentative D call: TRBD2 (5 bases). The CDR3 consists of 14 residues. CDR1 is SGHNT and CDR2 is YYREEE in the germline V gene (reference sequence). The V and J ends lost 4 bases and 6 bases respectively, with 14 bases between them. The CDR3 region is CASSVPGNPNEQFF. As DNA, the CDR3 is TGTGCCAGCAGCGTGCCGGGGAACCCCAATGAGCAGTTCTTC.

This chain uses TRBV5-1 with TRBJ2-7, with TRBD1 matching over 7 bases. The CDR3 length is 15 residues. Germline V lookup: CDR1 SGHRS, CDR2 YFSETQ. V shed 0 bases, J shed 5 bases, and the junction held 8 bases outside the gene matches. In DNA form, the CDR3 reads TGCGCCAGCAGCTTGGACGGCAGGGGGATCGACGAGCAGTACTTC. Its protein product is CASSLDGRGIDEQYF.

The chain has TRBV7-8 and TRBJ2-7; 10 nucleotides align to TRBD1. The CDR3 totals 16 residues. The junction had 12 bases not matched to a gene; V was cut back by 4 bases and J by 6 bases. Germline values: CDR1 SGHVS, CDR2 FQNEAQ. The CDR3 coding sequence is TGTGCCAGCAGCTCAACCGCCGGGACAGGGGCGAGCGAGCAGTACTTC. This codes for CASSSTAGTGASEQYF.

The gene calls are TRBV5-1 and TRBJ1-1; D is perhaps TRBD1 (5 bases). The CDR3 extends over 14 amino acids. Per germline, CDR1 SGHRS and CDR2 YFSETQ. Trimming removed 0 bases at V and 4 bases at J, with 10 bases between. For the CDR3, the DNA is TGCGCCAGCAGCTTGGAAGGGGCGCCCACTGAAGCTTTCTTT. Protein: CASSLEGAPTEAFF.

The chain recombines TRBV7-2 with TRBJ1-1, with D maybe TRBD1 (6 bases). The CDR3 runs to 12 residues. Trimming left V 8 bases short and J 7 bases short, with 14 bases between. The germline V gene encodes CDR1 SGHTA and CDR2 FQGNSA. CDR3 nucleotide sequence: TGTGCCAGCTCCGGAGGGGGATTTGAAGCTTTCTTT. The encoded protein is CASSGGGFEAFF.

V gene TRBV19 combines with J gene TRBJ2-5; D remains unclear. The ends were cut back, 1 base at V and 2 bases at J, with 20 bases in the middle. The CDR3 extends over 18 amino acids. CDR1 LNHDA and CDR2 SQIVND come from the germline V gene (reference sequence). The DNA for the CDR3 is TGTGCCAGTAGTATAGCCCCTCTAATTTCTCCCGTACAAGAGACCCAGTACTTC. Translated: CASSIAPLISPVQETQYF.

V usage is TRBV6-5 and J usage is TRBJ1-4; TRBD1 might be the D (6 bases). The germline CDR1 and CDR2 sequences are MNHEY and SVGAGI. V shed 7 bases and J shed 5 bases, with 17 bases lying between them. The CDR3 is 15 residues long. The CDR3 is CASTETGHRNEKLFF. For the CDR3, the DNA is TGTGCCAGCACAGAGACGGGACACCGAAATGAAAAACTGTTTTTT.

V usage is TRBV5-4 and J usage is TRBJ2-1; possible D gene TRBD2, 6 bases. Germline lookup yields CDR1 SGHNT and CDR2 YYREEE (reference sequence). This CDR3 spans 13 amino acids. Trimming stripped 4 bases from V and 5 bases from J, with 10 bases between. Written as DNA, the CDR3 is TGTGCCAGCAGCACCCCGGGAGACAATGAGCAGTTCTTC. Its protein product is CASSTPGDNEQFF.

The V gene is TRBV11-2, the J gene TRBJ2-1; 9 bases are a match to TRBD1. The CDR3 is made up of 17 amino acids. Germline loops: CDR1 SGHAT, CDR2 FQNNGV. J lost 9 bases, V lost 5 bases, and 17 bases had no gene match. CDR3 DNA sequence: TGTGCCAGCAGCACAAGGGCCGGGGAACAGGGGGCGGGTGAGCAGTTCTTC. It yields the protein CASSTRAGEQGAGEQFF.

Comments on this clone: Without the conserved terminal phenylalanine or tryptophan, this CDR3 likely stems from a read error. V and J are TRBV27 and TRBJ2-7, with D possibly TRBD2 on 5 matching bases. Germline V CDR1 and CDR2: MNHEY, SMNVEV (reference sequence). Trimming took 5 bases from V and 3 from J, leaving 14 bases between them. The CDR3 runs to 14 residues. CDR3 region: CASSPAGVGYEQYL. As DNA, the CDR3 is TGTGCCAGCAGTCCCGCCGGGGTAGGCTACGAGCAGTACTTG.

The chain combines TRBV5-4 with TRBJ2-7; D is ambiguous. Trimming pared 1 base from V and 6 bases from J, leaving 8 bases between. Germline V CDR1 and CDR2: SGHNT, YYREEE (reference sequence). This CDR3 has 12 amino acids. The CDR3, as DNA: TGTGCCAGCAGCTTGAACCCCCGCGAGCAGTACTTC. Protein: CASSLNPREQYF.

The table lists this clone with a few counts. The gene calls are TRBV5-4 and TRBJ1-1; perhaps TRBD1 as D (5 bases). Looked up from germline, CDR1 is SGHNT and CDR2 is YYREEE (reference sequence). The CDR3 totals 15 residues. With 0 bases removed from V and 4 bases from J, the gap between germline ends came to 13 bases. The CDR3 sequence: CASSLAGPGGTEAFF. The CDR3 DNA is TGTGCCAGCAGCTTGGCGGGGCCTGGGGGCACTGAAGCTTTCTTT.

The V gene is TRBV29-1, the J gene TRBJ2-5, with 8 nucleotides matching TRBD1. Germline lookup yields CDR1 SQVTM and CDR2 ANQGSEA. V shed 3 bases, J shed 5 bases, and the junction held 5 bases outside the gene matches. This CDR3 spans 13 amino acids. CDR3 protein: CSVDPTGAETQYF. CDR3 coding DNA: TGCAGCGTTGACCCGACAGGGGCCGAGACCCAGTACTTC.

This chain connects TRBV6-1 to TRBJ1-2; 8 bases fit TRBD1. V was clipped by 1 base and J by 4 bases; unmatched bases: 5. Germline V gene data show CDR1 as MNHNS and CDR2 as SASEGT. The CDR3 runs to 15 residues. The CDR3 DNA sequence: TGTGCCAGCAGTGAAGGGACAGGGATAAGCTATGGCTACACCTTC. Protein product: CASSEGTGISYGYTF.

The rearrangement joins TRBV4-1 to TRBJ2-1; no definite D call. V lost 0 bases and J lost 7, with 13 bases in between. CDR3 length equals 15 residues. Germline V lookup: CDR1 MGHRA, CDR2 YSYEKL. As DNA, the CDR3 is TGCGCCAGCAGCCAAGATCAGACGACCCGGAATGAGCAGTTCTTC. This sequence encodes CASSQDQTTRNEQFF.

The rearrangement joins TRBV19 to TRBJ1-4, with a possible D match to TRBD1 (6 bases). Trimming took off 9 bases at V and 7 bases at J, with 12 bases between the two ends. Germline CDR1 reads LNHDA; CDR2 reads SQIVND (reference sequence). The CDR3 is 12 residues long. The CDR3 coding sequence is TGTGCCAGCCGGGACAATTTTGAAAAACTGTTTTTT. This codes for CASRDNFEKLFF.

This clone was counted between two and nine times. The chain is built from TRBV10-3 and TRBJ2-3; 15 bases map to TRBD2. CDR1 and CDR2 from the germline V gene are ENHRY and SYGVKD. This CDR3 region has 16 residues. With V trimmed by 3 bases and J by 9 bases, 7 bases remained unmatched. CDR3 sequence: CAISDPGTSGGQTQYF. The CDR3 bases are TGTGCCATCAGTGACCCCGGGACTAGCGGGGGGCAGACGCAGTATTTT.

This chain connects TRBV7-2 to TRBJ2-1; 7 bases agree with TRBD1. CDR1 is SGHTA and CDR2 is FQGNSA in the germline V gene. This CDR3 contains 14 residues. V lost 6 bases and J lost 4; bases outside the gene matches: 6. CDR3: CASRPTGSYNEQFF. CDR3 coding DNA: TGTGCCAGCAGGCCGACAGGGTCTTACAATGAGCAGTTCTTC.

The chain links TRBV5-6 to TRBJ2-1; tentatively, D is TRBD2 (6 bases). CDR1 and CDR2 (germline): SGHDT, YYEEEE. This CDR3 has 15 residues. V was clipped by 0 bases and J by 2 bases, with 9 bases between them. CDR3 in DNA: TGTGCCAGCAGCTTGGGAACGGGAGCCTACAATGAGCAGTTCTTC. This translates into CASSLGTGAYNEQFF.

The chain combines TRBV2 with TRBJ2-7, with a possible D match to TRBD1 (5 bases). The CDR3 runs 14 residues. V shed 4 bases and J shed 5 bases, with 15 bases lying between them. Germline CDR1 and CDR2: SNHLY and FYNNEI. CDR3: CASSVTRQLHEQYF. In nucleotides, the CDR3 is TGTGCCAGCAGTGTAACCAGACAGCTGCACGAGCAGTACTTC.

The V gene is TRBV14, the J gene TRBJ2-5, with 7 bases matching TRBD2. J lost 8 bases, V lost 1 base, and 4 bases had no gene match. Germline CDR1 is SGHDN and CDR2 is FVKESK. The CDR3 is 13 amino acids. The CDR3 protein is CASSQVGGRTQYF. The CDR3 bases are TGTGCCAGCAGCCAAGTAGGCGGGAGAACCCAGTACTTC.

The rearrangement links TRBV6-1 to TRBJ2-7, with TRBD2 identical over 8 bases. From germline, CDR1 is MNHNS and CDR2 SASEGT. This CDR3 has 13 residues. The V gene end was trimmed by 6 bases and the J gene end by 3 bases; junction bases not matched to a gene: 4. The CDR3 DNA reads TGTGCCAGCAGCGTAGCGGGGTACTACGAGCAGTACTTC. It codes for CASSVAGYYEQYF.

The chain carries TRBV5-4 and TRBJ2-5; D is uncertain. Trimming removed 0 bases at V and 0 bases at J, with 3 bases between. Per the germline V gene, CDR1 is SGHNT and CDR2 is YYREEE (reference sequence). The CDR3 has 13 amino acids. The CDR3 DNA is TGTGCCAGCAGCTTGGTATACCAAGAGACCCAGTACTTC. It specifies CASSLVYQETQYF.

This clone was counted between two and nine times. The chain carries TRBV6-5 and TRBJ2-1, with 8 bases aligning to TRBD2. The J segment lost 7 bases and the V segment lost 6 bases, leaving 11 bases of the junction unmatched. This CDR3 has 15 residues. Germline V gives CDR1 MNHEY, CDR2 SVGAGI. The CDR3 here is CASSLKRGNFNEQFF. The CDR3 DNA reads as TGTGCCAGCAGCCTTAAGCGGGGGAATTTTAATGAGCAGTTCTTC.

This chain connects TRBV5-4 to TRBJ2-1; D not certain. The CDR3 is 15 residues long. Trimming pared 6 bases from V and 0 bases from J, leaving 13 bases between. Germline CDR1 is SGHNT and CDR2 is YYREEE (reference sequence). Here the CDR3 reads CASNPRSSSYNEQFF. The CDR3 coding sequence is TGTGCCAGCAATCCCAGAAGTAGCTCCTACAATGAGCAGTTCTTC. Based on the CDR3 plus reference TRBV5-4 and TRBJ2-1, the full variable domain is ETGVTQSPTHLIKTRGQQVTLRCSSQSGHNTVSWYQQALGQGPQFIFQYYREEENGRGNFPPRFSGLQFPNYSSELNVNALELDDSALYLCASNPRSSSYNEQFFGPGTRLTVL.